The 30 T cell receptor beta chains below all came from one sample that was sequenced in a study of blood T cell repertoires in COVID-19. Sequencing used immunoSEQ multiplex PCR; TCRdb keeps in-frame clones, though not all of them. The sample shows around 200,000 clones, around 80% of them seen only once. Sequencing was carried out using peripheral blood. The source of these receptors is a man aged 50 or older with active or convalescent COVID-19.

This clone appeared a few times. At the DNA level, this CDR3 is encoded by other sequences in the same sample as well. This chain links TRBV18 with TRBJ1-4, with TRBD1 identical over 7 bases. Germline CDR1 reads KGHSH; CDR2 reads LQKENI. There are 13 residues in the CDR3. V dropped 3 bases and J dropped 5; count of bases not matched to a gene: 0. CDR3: CASSPTGNEKLFF. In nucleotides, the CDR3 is TGTGCCAGCTCACCGACAGGGAATGAAAAACTGTTTTTT.

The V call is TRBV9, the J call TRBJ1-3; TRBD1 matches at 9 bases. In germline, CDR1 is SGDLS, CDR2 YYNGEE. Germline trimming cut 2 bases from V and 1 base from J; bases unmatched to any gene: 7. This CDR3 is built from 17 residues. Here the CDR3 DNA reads TGTGCCAGCAGCGTCTACGGGGACAGGGCGTCTGGAAACACCATATATTTT. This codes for CASSVYGDRASGNTIYF.

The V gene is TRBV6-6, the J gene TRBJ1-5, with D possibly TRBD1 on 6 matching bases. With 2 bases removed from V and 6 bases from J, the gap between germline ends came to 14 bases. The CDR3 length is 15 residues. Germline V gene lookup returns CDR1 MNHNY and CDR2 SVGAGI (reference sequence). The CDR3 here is CASSYSRGISQPQHF. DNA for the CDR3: TGTGCCAGCAGTTACAGCAGGGGAATTAGTCAGCCCCAGCATTTT.

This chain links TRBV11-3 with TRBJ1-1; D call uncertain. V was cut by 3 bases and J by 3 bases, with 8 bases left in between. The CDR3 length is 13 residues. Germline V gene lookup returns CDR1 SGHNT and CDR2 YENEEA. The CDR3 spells CASSFEGDTEAFF. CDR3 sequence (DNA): TGTGCCAGCAGCTTTGAAGGAGACACTGAAGCTTTCTTT.

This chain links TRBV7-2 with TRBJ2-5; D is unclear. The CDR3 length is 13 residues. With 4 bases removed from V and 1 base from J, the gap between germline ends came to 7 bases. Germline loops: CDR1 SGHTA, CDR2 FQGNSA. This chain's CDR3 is CASSSRFQETQYF. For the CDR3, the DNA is TGTGCCAGCAGCTCCAGATTCCAAGAGACCCAGTACTTC.

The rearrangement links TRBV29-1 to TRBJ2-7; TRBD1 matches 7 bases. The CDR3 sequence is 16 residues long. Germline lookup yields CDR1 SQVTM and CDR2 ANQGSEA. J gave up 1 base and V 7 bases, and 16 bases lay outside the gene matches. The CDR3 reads CSAILVGTDHSYEQYF. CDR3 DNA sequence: TGCAGCGCTATACTGGTGGGGACAGACCATTCCTACGAGCAGTACTTC.

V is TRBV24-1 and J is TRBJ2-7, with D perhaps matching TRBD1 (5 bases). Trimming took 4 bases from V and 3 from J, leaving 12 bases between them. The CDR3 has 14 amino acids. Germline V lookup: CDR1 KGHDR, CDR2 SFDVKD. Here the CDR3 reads CATSDPSGNYEQYF. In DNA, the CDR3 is TGTGCCACCAGTGACCCCTCAGGGAACTACGAGCAGTACTTC.

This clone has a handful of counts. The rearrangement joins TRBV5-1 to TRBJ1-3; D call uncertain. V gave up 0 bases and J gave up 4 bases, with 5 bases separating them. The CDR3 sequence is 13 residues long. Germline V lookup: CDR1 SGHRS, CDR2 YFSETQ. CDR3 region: CASSLDNGNTIYF. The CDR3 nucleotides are TGCGCCAGCAGCTTGGACAACGGAAACACCATATATTTT.

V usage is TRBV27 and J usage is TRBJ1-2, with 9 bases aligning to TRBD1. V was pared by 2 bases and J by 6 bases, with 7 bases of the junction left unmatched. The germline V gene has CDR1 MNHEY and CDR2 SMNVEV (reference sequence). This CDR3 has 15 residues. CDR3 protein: CASSLLGGTGHGYTF. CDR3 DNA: TGTGCCAGCAGTTTACTCGGCGGGACAGGGCATGGCTACACCTTC.

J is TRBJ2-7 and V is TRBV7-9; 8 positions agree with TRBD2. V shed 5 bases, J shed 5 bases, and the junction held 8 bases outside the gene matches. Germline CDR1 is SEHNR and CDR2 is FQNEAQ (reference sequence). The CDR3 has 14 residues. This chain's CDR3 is CASSSGPGGDEQYF. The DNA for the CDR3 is TGTGCCAGCAGCAGCGGCCCCGGGGGGGACGAGCAGTACTTC.

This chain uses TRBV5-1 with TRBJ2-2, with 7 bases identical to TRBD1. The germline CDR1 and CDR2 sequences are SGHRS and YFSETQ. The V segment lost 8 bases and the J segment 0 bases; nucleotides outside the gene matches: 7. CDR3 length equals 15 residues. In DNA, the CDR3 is TGCGCCAGTCAAAAGGGGACAGCGAACACCGGGGAGCTGTTTTTT. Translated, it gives CASQKGTANTGELFF.

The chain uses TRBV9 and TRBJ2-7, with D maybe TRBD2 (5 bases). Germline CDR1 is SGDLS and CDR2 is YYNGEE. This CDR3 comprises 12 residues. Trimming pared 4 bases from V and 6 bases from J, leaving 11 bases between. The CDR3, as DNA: TGTGCCAGCAGCCGAAACGGAGGCGAGCAGTACTTC. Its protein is CASSRNGGEQYF.

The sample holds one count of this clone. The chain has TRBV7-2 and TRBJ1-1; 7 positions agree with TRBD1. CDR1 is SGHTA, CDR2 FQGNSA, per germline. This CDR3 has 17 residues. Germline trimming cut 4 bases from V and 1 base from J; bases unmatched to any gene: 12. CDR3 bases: TGTGCCAGCAGCTCGGTACAGGGGTTAAGGGGGAACACTGAAGCTTTCTTT. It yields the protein CASSSVQGLRGNTEAFF.

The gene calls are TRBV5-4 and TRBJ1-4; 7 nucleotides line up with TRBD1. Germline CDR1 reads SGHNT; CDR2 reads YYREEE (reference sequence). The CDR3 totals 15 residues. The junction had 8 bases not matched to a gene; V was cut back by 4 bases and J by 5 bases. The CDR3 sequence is CASSQDRRENEKLFF. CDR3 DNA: TGTGCCAGCAGCCAGGACAGGAGAGAGAATGAAAAACTGTTTTTT.

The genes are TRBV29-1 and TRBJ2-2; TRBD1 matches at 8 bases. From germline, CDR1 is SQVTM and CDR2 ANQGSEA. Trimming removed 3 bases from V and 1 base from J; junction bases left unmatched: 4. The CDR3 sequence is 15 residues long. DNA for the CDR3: TGCAGCGTTGATGTACAGGGGGGGAACACCGGGGAGCTGTTTTTT. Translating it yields CSVDVQGGNTGELFF.

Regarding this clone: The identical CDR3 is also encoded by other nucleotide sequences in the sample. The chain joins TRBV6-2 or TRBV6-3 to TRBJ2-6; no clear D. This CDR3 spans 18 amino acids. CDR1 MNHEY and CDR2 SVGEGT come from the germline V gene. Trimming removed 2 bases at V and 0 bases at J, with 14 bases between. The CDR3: CASSYRPAGGSGANVLTF. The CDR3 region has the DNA TGTGCCAGCAGTTACCGTCCGGCTGGCGGCTCTGGGGCCAACGTCCTGACTTTC.

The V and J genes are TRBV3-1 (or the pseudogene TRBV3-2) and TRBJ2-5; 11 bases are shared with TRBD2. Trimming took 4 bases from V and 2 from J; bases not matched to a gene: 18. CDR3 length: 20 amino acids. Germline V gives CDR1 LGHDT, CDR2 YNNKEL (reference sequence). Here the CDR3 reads CASSPRLGGASGGTQETQYF. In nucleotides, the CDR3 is TGTGCCAGCAGCCCCCGGTTAGGGGGAGCTAGCGGGGGGACTCAAGAGACCCAGTACTTC.

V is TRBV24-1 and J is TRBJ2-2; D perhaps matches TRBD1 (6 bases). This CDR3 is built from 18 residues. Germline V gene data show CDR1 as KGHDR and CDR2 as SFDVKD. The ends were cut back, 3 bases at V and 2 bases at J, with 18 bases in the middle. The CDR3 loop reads CATSDPNGDTTNTGELFF. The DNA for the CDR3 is TGTGCCACCAGTGATCCAAACGGGGACACCACAAACACCGGGGAGCTGTTTTTT.

The CDR3 sequence: CASSPEVGGRTEAFF. In nucleotides, the CDR3 is TGCGCCAGCAGCCCCGAGGTGGGGGGGCGAACTGAAGCTTTCTTT. This chain uses TRBV4-1 with TRBJ1-1; maybe TRBD1 (6 bases). V was shortened by 4 bases and J by 5 bases, with 17 bases between the two germline ends. Per germline, CDR1 MGHRA and CDR2 YSYEKL. CDR3 length: 15 residues.

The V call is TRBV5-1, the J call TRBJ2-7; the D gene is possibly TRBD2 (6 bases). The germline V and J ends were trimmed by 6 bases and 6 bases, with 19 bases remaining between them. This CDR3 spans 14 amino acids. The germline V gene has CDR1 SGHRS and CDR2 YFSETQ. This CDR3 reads CASTPGTFPPEQYF. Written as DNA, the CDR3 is TGCGCCAGCACTCCGGGGACTTTCCCCCCCGAGCAGTACTTC.

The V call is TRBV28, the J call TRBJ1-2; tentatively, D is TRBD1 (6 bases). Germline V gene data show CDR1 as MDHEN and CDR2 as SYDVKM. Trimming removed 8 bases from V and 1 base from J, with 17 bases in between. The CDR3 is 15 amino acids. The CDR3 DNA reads TGTGCCAGCTCCTCCCCCAGGGGTTATAACTATGGCTACACCTTC. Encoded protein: CASSSPRGYNYGYTF.

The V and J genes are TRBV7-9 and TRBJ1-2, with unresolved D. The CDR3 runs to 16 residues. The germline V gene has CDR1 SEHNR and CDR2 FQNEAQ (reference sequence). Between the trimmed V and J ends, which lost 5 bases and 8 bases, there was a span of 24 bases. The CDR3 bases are TGTGCCAGCAGCCACCTATCAGAAGTTCCCCGGGGAGGCTACACCTTC. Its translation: CASSHLSEVPRGGYTF.

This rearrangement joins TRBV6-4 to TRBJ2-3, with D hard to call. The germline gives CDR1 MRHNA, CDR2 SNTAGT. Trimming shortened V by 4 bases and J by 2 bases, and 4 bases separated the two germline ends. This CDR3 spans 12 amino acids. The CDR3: CASSAITDTQYF. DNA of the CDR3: TGTGCCAGCAGTGCCATCACAGATACGCAGTATTTT.

DNA of the CDR3: TGTGCCAGCAGCTTCGCACAGGGGGGAAACACTGAAGCTTTCTTT. Its protein is CASSFAQGGNTEAFF. The J gene is TRBJ1-1, the V gene TRBV7-9; TRBD1 agrees at 8 bases. J lost 2 bases, V lost 3 bases, and 5 bases had no gene match. This CDR3 spans 15 amino acids. Looked up from germline, CDR1 is SEHNR and CDR2 is FQNEAQ (reference sequence).

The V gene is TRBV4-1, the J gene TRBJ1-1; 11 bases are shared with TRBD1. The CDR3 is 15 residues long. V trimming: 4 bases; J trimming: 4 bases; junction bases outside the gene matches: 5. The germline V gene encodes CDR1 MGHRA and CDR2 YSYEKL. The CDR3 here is CASSRGQGAGTEAFF. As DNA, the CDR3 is TGCGCCAGCAGCCGAGGACAGGGGGCGGGCACTGAAGCTTTCTTT.

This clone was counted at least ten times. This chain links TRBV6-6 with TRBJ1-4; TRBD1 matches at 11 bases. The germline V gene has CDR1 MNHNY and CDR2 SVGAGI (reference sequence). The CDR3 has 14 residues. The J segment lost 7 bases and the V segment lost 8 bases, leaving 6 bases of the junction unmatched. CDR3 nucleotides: TGTGCCAGCGCGCGGACAGGGGGCGTTGAAAAACTGTTTTTT. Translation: CASARTGGVEKLFF.

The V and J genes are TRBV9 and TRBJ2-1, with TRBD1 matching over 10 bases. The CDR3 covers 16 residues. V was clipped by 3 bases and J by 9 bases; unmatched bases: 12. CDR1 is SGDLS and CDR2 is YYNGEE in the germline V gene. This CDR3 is CASSAWTGTGEGEQFF. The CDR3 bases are TGTGCCAGCAGCGCATGGACCGGGACAGGGGAAGGTGAGCAGTTCTTC.

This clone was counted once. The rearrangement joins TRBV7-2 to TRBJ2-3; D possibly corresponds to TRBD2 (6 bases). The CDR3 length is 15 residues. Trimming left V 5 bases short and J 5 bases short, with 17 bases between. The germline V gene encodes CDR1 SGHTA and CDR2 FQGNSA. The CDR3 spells CASSRLPGAGDTQYF. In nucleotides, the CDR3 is TGTGCCAGCAGCCGTCTCCCGGGAGCGGGAGATACGCAGTATTTT.

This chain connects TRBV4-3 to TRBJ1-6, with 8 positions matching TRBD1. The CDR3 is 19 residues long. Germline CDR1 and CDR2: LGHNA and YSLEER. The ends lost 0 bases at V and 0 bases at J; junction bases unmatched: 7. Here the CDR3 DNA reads TGCGCCAGCAGCCAAGACGCCGGGACAGGTCGCTCCTATAATTCACCCCTCCACTTT. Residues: CASSQDAGTGRSYNSPLHF.

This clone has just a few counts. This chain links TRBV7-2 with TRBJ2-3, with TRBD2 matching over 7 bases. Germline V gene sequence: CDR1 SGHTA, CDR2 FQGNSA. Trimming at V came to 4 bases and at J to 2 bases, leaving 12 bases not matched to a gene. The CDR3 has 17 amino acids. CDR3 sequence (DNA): TGTGCCAGCAGCTCTCCCTCCGGGGGGTTGTTCACAGATACGCAGTATTTT. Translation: CASSSPSGGLFTDTQYF.